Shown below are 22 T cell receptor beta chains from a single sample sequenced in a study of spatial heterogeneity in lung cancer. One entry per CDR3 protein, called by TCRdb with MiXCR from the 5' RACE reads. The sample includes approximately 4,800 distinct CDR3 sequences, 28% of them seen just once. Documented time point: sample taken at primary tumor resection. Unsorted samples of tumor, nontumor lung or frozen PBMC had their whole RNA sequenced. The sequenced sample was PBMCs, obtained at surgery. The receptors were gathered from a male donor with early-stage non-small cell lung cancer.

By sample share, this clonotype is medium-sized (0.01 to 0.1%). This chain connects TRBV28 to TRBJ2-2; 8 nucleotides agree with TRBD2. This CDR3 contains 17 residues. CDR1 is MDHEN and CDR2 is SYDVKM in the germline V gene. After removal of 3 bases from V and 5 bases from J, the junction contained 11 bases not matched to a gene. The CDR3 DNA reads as TGTGCCAGCAGTTTCCCGGAGCGGGAGTTATGGACCGGGGAGCTGTTTTTT. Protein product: CASSFPERELWTGELFF.

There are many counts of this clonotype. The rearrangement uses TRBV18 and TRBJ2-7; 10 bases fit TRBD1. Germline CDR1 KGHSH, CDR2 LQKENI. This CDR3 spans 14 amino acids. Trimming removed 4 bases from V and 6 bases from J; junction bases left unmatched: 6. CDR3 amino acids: CASSLGDRGGEQYF. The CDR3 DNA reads TGTGCCAGCTCACTGGGGGACAGGGGAGGCGAGCAGTACTTC.

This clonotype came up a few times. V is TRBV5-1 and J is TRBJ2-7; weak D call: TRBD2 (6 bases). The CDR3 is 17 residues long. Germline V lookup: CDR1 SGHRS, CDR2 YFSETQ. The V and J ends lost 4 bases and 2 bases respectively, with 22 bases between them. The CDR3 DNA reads TGCGCCAGCAGCACCATTCCCGGGAGCGATATTCCCTACGAGCAGTACTTC. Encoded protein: CASSTIPGSDIPYEQYF.

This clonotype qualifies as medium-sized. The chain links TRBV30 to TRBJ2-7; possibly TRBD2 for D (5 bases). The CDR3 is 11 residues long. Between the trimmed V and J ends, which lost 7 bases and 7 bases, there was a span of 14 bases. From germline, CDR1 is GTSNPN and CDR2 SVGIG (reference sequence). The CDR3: CASRVTGEQYF. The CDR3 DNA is TGTGCCTCGAGGGTTACCGGGGAGCAGTACTTC.

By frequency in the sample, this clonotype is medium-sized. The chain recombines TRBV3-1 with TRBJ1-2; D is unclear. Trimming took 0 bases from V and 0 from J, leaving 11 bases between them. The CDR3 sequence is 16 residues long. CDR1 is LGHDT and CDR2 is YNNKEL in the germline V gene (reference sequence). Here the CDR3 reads CASSQDFRATNYGYTF. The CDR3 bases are TGTGCCAGCAGCCAAGATTTTCGGGCCACTAACTATGGCTACACCTTC.

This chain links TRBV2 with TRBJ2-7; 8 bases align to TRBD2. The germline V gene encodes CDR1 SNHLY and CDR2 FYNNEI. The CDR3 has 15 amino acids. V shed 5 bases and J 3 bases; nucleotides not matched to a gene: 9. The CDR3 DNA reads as TGTGCCAGCAGTTCCGACGGGGGACTAGGCTACGAGCAGTACTTC. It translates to CASSSDGGLGYEQYF.

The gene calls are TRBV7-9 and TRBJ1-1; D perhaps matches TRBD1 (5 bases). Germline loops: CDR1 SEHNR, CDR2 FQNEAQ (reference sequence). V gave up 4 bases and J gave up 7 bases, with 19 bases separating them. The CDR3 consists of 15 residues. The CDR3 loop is CASSSGGRQSREAFF. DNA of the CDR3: TGTGCCAGCAGCTCCGGGGGGAGGCAATCCCGTGAAGCTTTCTTT.

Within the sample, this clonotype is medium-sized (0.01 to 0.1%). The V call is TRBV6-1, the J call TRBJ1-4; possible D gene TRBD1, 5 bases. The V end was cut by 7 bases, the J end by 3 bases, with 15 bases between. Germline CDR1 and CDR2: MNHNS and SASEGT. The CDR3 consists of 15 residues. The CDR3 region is CASNRRGNANEKLFF. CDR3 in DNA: TGTGCCAGCAACCGACGGGGGAACGCTAATGAAAAACTGTTTTTT.

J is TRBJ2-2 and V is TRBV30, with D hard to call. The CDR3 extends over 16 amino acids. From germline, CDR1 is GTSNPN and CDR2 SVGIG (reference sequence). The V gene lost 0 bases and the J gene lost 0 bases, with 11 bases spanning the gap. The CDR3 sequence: CAWSVHYGANTGELFF. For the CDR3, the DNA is TGTGCCTGGAGTGTACACTATGGGGCGAACACCGGGGAGCTGTTTTTT.

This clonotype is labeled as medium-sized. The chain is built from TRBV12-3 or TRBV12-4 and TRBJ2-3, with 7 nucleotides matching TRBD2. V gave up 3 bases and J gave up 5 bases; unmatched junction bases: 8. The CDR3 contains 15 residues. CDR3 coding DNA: TGTGCCAGCAGTTTCGGCGGGAGATCTCTAGATACGCAGTATTTT. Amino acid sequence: CASSFGGRSLDTQYF.

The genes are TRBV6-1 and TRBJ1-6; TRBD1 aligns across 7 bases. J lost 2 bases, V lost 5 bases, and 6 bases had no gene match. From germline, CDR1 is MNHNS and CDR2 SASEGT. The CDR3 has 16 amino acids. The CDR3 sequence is CASSPDRPPYNSPLHF. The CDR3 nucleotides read TGTGCCAGCAGTCCGGACAGGCCGCCCTATAATTCACCCCTCCACTTT.

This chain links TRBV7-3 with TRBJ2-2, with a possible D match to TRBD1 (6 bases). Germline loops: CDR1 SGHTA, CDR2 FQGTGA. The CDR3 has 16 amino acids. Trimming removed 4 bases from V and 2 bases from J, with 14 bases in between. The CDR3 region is CASSWAGTSNTGELFF. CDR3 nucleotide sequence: TGTGCCAGCAGCTGGGCCGGGACATCTAACACCGGGGAGCTGTTTTTT.

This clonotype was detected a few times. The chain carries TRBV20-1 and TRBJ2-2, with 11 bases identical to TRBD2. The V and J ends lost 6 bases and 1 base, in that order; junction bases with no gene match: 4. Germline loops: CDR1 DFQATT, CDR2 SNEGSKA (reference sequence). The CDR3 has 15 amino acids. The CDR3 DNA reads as TGCAGTGCAAGACTAGCGGGGAGGAACACCGGGGAGCTGTTTTTT. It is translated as CSARLAGRNTGELFF.

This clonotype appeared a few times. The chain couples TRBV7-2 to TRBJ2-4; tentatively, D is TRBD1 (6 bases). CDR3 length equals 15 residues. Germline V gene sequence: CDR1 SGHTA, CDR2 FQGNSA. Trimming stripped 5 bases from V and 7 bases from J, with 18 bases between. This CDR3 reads CASSLSATRGNIQYF. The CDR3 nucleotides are TGTGCCAGCAGCCTCTCGGCAACTAGGGGGAACATTCAGTACTTC.

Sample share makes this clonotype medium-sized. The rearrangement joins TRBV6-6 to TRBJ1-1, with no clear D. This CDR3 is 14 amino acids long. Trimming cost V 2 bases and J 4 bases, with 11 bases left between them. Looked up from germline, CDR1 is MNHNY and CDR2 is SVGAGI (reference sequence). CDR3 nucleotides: TGTGCCAGCAGTTACCGGGGAGGGTCCACTGAAGCTTTCTTT. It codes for CASSYRGGSTEAFF.

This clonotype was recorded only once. The CDR3 bases are TGCAGTGCTAGAGGATCCACGGGACAGGCGAACACCGGGGAGCTGTTTTTT. This gives the protein CSARGSTGQANTGELFF. The V and J genes are TRBV20-1 and TRBJ2-2; 8 bases line up with TRBD1. The CDR3 is made up of 17 amino acids. The germline CDR1 and CDR2 sequences are DFQATT and SNEGSKA (reference sequence). The J segment lost 0 bases and the V segment lost 1 base, leaving 7 bases of the junction unmatched.

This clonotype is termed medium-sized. Here the CDR3 reads CSAHIQGEDGYTF. CDR3 nucleotide sequence: TGCAGTGCTCATATACAGGGAGAGGATGGCTACACCTTC. The rearrangement uses TRBV20-1 and TRBJ1-2, with TRBD1 as a possible D gene (6 bases). The germline V gene has CDR1 DFQATT and CDR2 SNEGSKA (reference sequence). Trimming took 5 bases from V and 6 from J, leaving 16 bases between them. The CDR3 sequence is 13 residues long.

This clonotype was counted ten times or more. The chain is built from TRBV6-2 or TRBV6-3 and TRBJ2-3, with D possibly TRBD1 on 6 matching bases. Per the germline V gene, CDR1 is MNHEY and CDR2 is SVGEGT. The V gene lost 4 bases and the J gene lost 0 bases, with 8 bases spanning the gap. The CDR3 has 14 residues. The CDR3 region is CASSWGRSTDTQYF. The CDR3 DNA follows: TGTGCCAGCAGTTGGGGGCGCAGCACAGATACGCAGTATTTT.

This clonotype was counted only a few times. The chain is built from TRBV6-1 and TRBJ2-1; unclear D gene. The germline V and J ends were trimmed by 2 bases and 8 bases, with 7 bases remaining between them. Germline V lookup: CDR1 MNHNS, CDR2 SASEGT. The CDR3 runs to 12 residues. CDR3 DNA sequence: TGTGCCAGCAGTGAATGGGTCCATGAGCAGTTCTTC. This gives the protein CASSEWVHEQFF.

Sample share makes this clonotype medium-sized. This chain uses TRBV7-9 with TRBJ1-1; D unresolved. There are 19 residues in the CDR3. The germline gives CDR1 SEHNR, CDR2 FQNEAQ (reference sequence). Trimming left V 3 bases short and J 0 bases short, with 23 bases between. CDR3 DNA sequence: TGTGCCAGCAGCTTTTTCGGCGGCACGGCATGGAGACTGAACACTGAAGCTTTCTTT. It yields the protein CASSFFGGTAWRLNTEAFF.

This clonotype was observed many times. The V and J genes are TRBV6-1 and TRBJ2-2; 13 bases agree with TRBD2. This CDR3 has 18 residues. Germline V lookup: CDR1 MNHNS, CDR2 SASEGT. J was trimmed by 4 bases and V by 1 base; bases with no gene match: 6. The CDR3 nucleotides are TGTGCCAGCAGTGAAGATGGGACTAGCGGGATCCGCACCGGGGAGCTGTTTTTT. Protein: CASSEDGTSGIRTGELFF.

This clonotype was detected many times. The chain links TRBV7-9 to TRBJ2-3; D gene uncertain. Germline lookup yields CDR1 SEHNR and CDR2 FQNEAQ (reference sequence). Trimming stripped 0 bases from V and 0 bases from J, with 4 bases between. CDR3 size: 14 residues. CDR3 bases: TGTGCCAGCAGCTTAGCGGCTAGCACAGATACGCAGTATTTT. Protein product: CASSLAASTDTQYF.